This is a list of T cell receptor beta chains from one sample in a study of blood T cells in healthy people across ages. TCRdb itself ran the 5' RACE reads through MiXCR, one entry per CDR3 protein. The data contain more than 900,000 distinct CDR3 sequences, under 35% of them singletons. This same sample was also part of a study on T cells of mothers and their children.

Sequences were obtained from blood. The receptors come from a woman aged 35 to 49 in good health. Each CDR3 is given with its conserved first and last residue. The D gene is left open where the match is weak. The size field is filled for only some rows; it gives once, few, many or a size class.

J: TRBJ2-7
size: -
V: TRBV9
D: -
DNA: TGTGCCAGCAGCGTAGAGCCGAGTTACGACGAGCAGTACTTC
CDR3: CASSVEPSYDEQYF

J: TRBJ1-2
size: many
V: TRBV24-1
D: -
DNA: TGTGCCACCAGTGATTTCAGGACAGACGGGGGCTACACCTTC
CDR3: CATSDFRTDGGYTF

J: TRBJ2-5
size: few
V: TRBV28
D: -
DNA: TGTGCCAGCAGTTTTGCACAGGTCCAAGAGACCCAGTACTTC
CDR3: CASSFAQVQETQYF

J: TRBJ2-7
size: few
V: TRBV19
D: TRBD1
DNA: TGTGCCAGCAACCCAGGGGGCATGGGCTACGAGCAGTACTTC
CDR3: CASNPGGMGYEQYF

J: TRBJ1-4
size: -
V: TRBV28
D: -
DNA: TGTGCCAGCAGTCAGGCAGCCAATGAAAAACTGTTTTTT
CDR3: CASSQAANEKLFF

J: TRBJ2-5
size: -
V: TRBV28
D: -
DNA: TGTGCCAGCAGTTATCTGCCGGTGGACAACCAAGAGACCCAGTACTTC
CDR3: CASSYLPVDNQETQYF

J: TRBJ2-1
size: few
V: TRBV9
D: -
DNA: TGTGCCAGCAGCGCGACCCACAACCGGGACGGCTATCCGGTTCGGAATGAGCAGTTCTTC
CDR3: CASSATHNRDGYPVRNEQFF

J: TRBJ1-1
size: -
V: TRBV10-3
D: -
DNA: TGTGCCATCAGCGAGGGGGTGAACACTGAAGCTTTCTTT
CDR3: CAISEGVNTEAFF

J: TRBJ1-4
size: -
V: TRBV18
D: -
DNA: TGTGCCAGCTCAGTGGACGGGCGTCTTGAAAAACTGTTTTTT
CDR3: CASSVDGRLEKLFF

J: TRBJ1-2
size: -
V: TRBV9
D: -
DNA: TGTGCCAGCAGCGTAGCTGTGGGCAGCTCCTATGGCTACACCTTC
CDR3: CASSVAVGSSYGYTF

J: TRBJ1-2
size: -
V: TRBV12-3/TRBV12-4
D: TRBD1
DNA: TGTGCCAGCAGTTTGCAGACAGGGGGTATGAGGGGCTACACCTTC
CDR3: CASSLQTGGMRGYTF

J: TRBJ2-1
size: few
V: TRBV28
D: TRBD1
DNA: TGTGCCAGCAGTTTGACGGGACAGGGGTTCCCCTACAATGAGCAGTTCTTC
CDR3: CASSLTGQGFPYNEQFF

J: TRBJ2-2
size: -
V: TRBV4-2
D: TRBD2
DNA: TGTGCCAGCAGCCAAGTCGGAACTAGCGGGGGAAACGGGGAGCTGTTTTTT
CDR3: CASSQVGTSGGNGELFF

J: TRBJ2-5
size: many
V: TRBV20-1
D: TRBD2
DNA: TGCAGTGCTAGAGATCAGTCCGGGAGGTACCAAGAGACCCAGTACTTC
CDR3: CSARDQSGRYQETQYF

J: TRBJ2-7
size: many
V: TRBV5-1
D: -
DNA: TGCGCCAGCAGACCACAACAGGGATCCTACGAGCAGTACTTC
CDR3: CASRPQQGSYEQYF

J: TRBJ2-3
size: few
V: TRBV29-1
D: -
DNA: TGCAGCGGGGGGGCCGGTACGCAGTATTTT
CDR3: CSGGAGTQYF

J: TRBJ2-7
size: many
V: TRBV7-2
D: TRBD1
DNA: TGTGCCAGCAGCGAGCGGACAGGGACCTACGAGCAGTACTTC
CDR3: CASSERTGTYEQYF

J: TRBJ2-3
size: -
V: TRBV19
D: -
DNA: TGTGCCAGTAGTACTCTCGCTCCAGGGAAAACAGATACGCAGTATTTT
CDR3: CASSTLAPGKTDTQYF

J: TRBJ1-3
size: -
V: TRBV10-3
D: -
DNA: TGTGCCATCAGTTTAGGGGGAGGAAACACCATATATTTT
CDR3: CAISLGGGNTIYF

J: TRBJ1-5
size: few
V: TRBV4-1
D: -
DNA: TGCGCCAGCAGCCAAGATCACGGGGGGTGGAAGGGTCAGCCCCAGCATTTT
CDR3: CASSQDHGGWKGQPQHF

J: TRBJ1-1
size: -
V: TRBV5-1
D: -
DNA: TGCGCCAGCAGCTTGGGGACAATTCTCATGAACACTGAAGCTTTCTTT
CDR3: CASSLGTILMNTEAFF

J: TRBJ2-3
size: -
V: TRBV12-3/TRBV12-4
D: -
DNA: TGTGCCAGCAGCTGGGGGGGGCTCTCAGATACGCAGTATTTT
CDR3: CASSWGGLSDTQYF

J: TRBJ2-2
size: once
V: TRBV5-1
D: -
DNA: TGCGCCAGCAGCTTGGGCCCGGGCATGAACACCGGGGAGCTGTTTTTT
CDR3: CASSLGPGMNTGELFF

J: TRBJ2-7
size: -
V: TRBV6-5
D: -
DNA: TGTGCCGGCAGATTGGGTGAAGAGCAGTACTTC
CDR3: CAGRLGEEQYF

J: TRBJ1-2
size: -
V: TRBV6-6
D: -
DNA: TGTGCCAGCAGCCCCGGGGGGAAGGGCTGCACCTTC
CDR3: CASSPGGKGCTF

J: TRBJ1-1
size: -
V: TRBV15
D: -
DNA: TGTGCCACCAGCAACATCGGGGAAAGCACTGAAGCTTTCTTT
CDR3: CATSNIGESTEAFF

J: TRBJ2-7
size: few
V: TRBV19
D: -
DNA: TGTGCCAGTAGTAGTTACAGGACCTCCTACGAGCAGTACTTC
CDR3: CASSSYRTSYEQYF

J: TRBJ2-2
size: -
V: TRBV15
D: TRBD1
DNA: TGTGCCACCAGCGGGGAAGGGGGCAATGTCCCCGGGGAGCTGTTTTTT
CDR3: CATSGEGGNVPGELFF

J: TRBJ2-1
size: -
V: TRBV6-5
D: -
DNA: TGTGCCAGCAGTGCCCCAGATTGGGGGAATGAGCAGTTCTTC
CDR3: CASSAPDWGNEQFF

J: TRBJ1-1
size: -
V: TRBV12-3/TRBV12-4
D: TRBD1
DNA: TGTGCCAGCAGTCCCCCGAGGATGGACAGGGGGAACACTGAAGCTTTCTTT
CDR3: CASSPPRMDRGNTEAFF

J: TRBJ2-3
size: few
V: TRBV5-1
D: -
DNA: TGCGCCGGCAGCTTTAACACAGATACGCAGTATTTT
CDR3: CAGSFNTDTQYF

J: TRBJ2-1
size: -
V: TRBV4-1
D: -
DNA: TGCGCCAGCAGCCAAGAAGCTAGTAGGGTCGATGAGCAGTTCTTC
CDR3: CASSQEASRVDEQFF